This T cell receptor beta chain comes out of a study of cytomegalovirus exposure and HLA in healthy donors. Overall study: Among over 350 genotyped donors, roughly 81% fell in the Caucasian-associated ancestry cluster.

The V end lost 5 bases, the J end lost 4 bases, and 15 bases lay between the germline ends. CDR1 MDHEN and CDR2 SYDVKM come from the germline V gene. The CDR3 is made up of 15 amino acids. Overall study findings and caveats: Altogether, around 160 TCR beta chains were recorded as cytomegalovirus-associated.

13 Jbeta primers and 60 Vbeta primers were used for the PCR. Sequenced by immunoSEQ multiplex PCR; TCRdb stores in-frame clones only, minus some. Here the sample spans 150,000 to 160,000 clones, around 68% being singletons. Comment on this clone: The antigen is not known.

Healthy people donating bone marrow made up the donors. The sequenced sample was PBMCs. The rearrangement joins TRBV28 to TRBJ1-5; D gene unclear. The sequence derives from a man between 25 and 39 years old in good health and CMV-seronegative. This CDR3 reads CASSPLTRGNQPQHF. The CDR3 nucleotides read TGTGCCAGCAGTCCATTAACTCGAGGGAATCAGCCCCAGCATTTT.